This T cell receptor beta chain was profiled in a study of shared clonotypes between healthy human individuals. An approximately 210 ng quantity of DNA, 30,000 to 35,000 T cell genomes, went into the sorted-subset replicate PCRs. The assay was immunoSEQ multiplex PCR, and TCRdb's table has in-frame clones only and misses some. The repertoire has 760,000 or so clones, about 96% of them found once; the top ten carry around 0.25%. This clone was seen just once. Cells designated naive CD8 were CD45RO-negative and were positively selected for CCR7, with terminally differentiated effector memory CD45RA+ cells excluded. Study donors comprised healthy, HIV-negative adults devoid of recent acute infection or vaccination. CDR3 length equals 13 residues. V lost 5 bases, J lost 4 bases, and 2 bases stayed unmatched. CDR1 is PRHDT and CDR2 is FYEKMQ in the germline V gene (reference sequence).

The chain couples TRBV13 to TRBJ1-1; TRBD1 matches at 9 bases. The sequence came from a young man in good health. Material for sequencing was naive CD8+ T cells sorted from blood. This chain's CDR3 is CASSTGQGTEAFF. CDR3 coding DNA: TGTGCCAGCAGCACGGGACAGGGCACTGAAGCTTTCTTT. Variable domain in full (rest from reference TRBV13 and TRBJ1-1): AAGVIQSPRHLIKEKRETATLKCYPIPRHDTVYWYQQGPGQDPQFLISFYEKMQSDKGSIPDRFSAQQFSDYHSELNMSSLELGDSALYFCASSTGQGTEAFFGQGTRLTVV.